These 11 T cell receptor beta chains were all obtained from the same sample, sequenced in a study of T cell responses to AZD1222 COVID-19 vaccine. Libraries were prepared by immunoSEQ multiplex PCR; TCRdb keeps only in-frame clonotypes and omits some of them. Of roughly 200,000 clones in the sample, around 88% were seen once. The sequences come from peripheral blood, collected on day 0 of AZD1222 vaccination. The receptors derive from an adult in good health.

The chain uses TRBV5-1 and TRBJ1-3; 7 positions match TRBD1. This CDR3 region has 18 residues. The V and J ends lost 0 bases and 0 bases, in that order; junction bases with no gene match: 9. CDR1 is SGHRS and CDR2 is YFSETQ in the germline V gene. CDR3 in amino acids: CASSLADRGGYSGNTIYF. The CDR3 region has the DNA TGCGCCAGCAGCTTGGCCGACAGAGGGGGCTACTCTGGAAACACCATATATTTT.

The chain combines TRBV7-9 with TRBJ1-4; D gene ambiguous. CDR1 and CDR2 (germline): SEHNR, FQNEAQ (reference sequence). The length of the CDR3 is 14 residues. The V and J ends lost 1 base and 6 bases respectively, with 9 bases between them. CDR3 amino acids: CASSLVASDEKLFF. The CDR3 DNA reads TGTGCCAGCAGCTTAGTCGCGTCCGATGAAAAACTGTTTTTT. The entire variable domain, with the rest obtained from reference TRBV7-9 and TRBJ1-4, is as follows: DTGVSQNPRHKITKRGQNVTFRCDPISEHNRLYWYRQTLGQGPEFLTYFQNEAQLEKSRLLSDRFSAERPKGSFSTLEIQRTEQGDSAMYLCASSLVASDEKLFFGSGTQLSVL.

CDR3 sequence: CASSQDRPPSTEAFF. The CDR3 DNA reads TGTGCCAGCTCACAGGACAGGCCCCCATCCACTGAAGCTTTCTTT. The chain combines TRBV18 with TRBJ1-1, with 7 bases fitting TRBD1. Germline CDR1 and CDR2: KGHSH and LQKENI. Trimming removed 4 bases from V and 4 bases from J; junction bases left unmatched: 9. CDR3 length: 15 residues.

The genes are TRBV18 and TRBJ1-5; 7 bases line up with TRBD1. This CDR3 contains 16 residues. CDR1 and CDR2 from the germline V gene are KGHSH and LQKENI. Trimming took 4 bases from V and 0 from J; bases not matched to a gene: 6. CDR3 sequence reads: CASSLGQPYSNQPQHF. The CDR3 DNA reads as TGTGCCAGCTCACTGGGACAGCCTTATAGCAATCAGCCCCAGCATTTT. The full variable domain, with the rest looked up from reference TRBV18 and TRBJ1-5, is NAGVMQNPRHLVRRRGQEARLRCSPMKGHSHVYWYRQLPEEGLKFMVYLQKENIIDESGMPKERFSAEFPKEGPSILRIQQVVRGDSAAYFCASSLGQPYSNQPQHFGDGTRLSIL.

CDR3 residues: CASSSMSSARGNTEAFF. DNA of the CDR3: TGTGCCAGCAGCTCCATGAGTTCCGCCAGGGGGAACACTGAAGCTTTCTTT. V is TRBV5-6 and J is TRBJ1-1; the D gene is possibly TRBD1 (6 bases). The CDR3 has 17 amino acids. Germline V gene data show CDR1 as SGHDT and CDR2 as YYEEEE. Between the trimmed V and J ends, which lost 3 bases and 1 base, there was a span of 19 bases.

The rearrangement uses TRBV19 and TRBJ1-4, with D possibly TRBD1 on 6 matching bases. V was pared by 5 bases and J by 3 bases, with 16 bases between. Germline CDR1 LNHDA, CDR2 SQIVND (reference sequence). The CDR3 contains 16 residues. The CDR3, as DNA: TGTGCCAGTAGTGCACACCCGGGGGCGGCTAATGAAAAACTGTTTTTT. It codes for CASSAHPGAANEKLFF.

This clone has a single count. This chain connects TRBV19 to TRBJ1-5, with D possibly being TRBD1 (5 bases). This CDR3 spans 15 amino acids. The ends were cut back, 3 bases at V and 5 bases at J, with 14 bases in the middle. CDR1 LNHDA and CDR2 SQIVND come from the germline V gene (reference sequence). The CDR3 protein is CASSIVGAPDQPQHF. DNA for the CDR3: TGTGCCAGTAGTATTGTTGGGGCTCCCGATCAGCCCCAGCATTTT. Together with reference TRBV19 and TRBJ1-5, the CDR3 gives the full variable domain: DGGITQSPKYLFRKEGQNVTLSCEQNLNHDAMYWYRQDPGQGLRLIYYSQIVNDFQKGDIAEGYSVSREKKESFPLTVTSAQKNPTAFYLCASSIVGAPDQPQHFGDGTRLSIL.

This chain joins TRBV3-1 (or the pseudogene TRBV3-2) and TRBJ2-1; 11 nucleotides line up with TRBD1. Unmatched junction bases numbered 3, after V lost 1 base and J lost 7 bases. Germline V gives CDR1 LGHDT, CDR2 YNNKEL (reference sequence). This CDR3 is built from 15 residues. The CDR3 reads CASSQAGTGGNEQFF. CDR3 bases: TGTGCCAGCAGCCAAGCCGGGACAGGGGGTAATGAGCAGTTCTTC.

The V gene is TRBV6-1, the J gene TRBJ1-2; D is undetermined. V dropped 0 bases and J dropped 8 bases, with 10 bases sitting between them. Per the germline V gene, CDR1 is MNHNS and CDR2 is SASEGT. CDR3 length: 13 residues. CDR3 amino acids: CASSEAGWEGYTF. The CDR3 DNA sequence: TGTGCCAGCAGTGAAGCGGGTTGGGAAGGCTACACCTTC.

The V gene is TRBV11-2, the J gene TRBJ2-7, with a possible D match to TRBD2 (5 bases). CDR1 and CDR2 (germline): SGHAT, FQNNGV. This CDR3 comprises 16 residues. Between the trimmed V and J ends, which lost 4 bases and 0 bases, there was a span of 16 bases. The CDR3 reads CASSWPLTGSSYEQYF. Written as DNA, the CDR3 is TGTGCCAGCAGCTGGCCCTTGACGGGAAGCTCCTACGAGCAGTACTTC.

V usage is TRBV6-5 and J usage is TRBJ2-2; D gene unclear. The germline V gene encodes CDR1 MNHEY and CDR2 SVGAGI. The CDR3 is 14 amino acids. V dropped 5 bases and J dropped 5 bases, with 12 bases sitting between them. As DNA, the CDR3 is TGTGCCAGCAGTACCAAAGGTGGGACCGGGGAGCTGTTTTTT. This gives the protein CASSTKGGTGELFF.